These 27 T cell receptor beta chains were sequenced from one sample in a study of blood T cells in healthy people across ages. The second PCR ran about 6 to 12 cycles with a sample-barcoded 5' primer and J-beta primers. TCRdb ran MiXCR on the 5' RACE reads and lists one entry per CDR3 protein. The table has approximately 2,000,000 distinct CDR3 sequences, roughly two fifths seen once; the top ten hold roughly 23%. The sample was blood. These receptors came from a human donor in good health.

There are a few counts of this clonotype. A read error may produce the germline difference seen at one junction end. The V gene is TRBV2, the J gene TRBJ2-3, with 9 positions matching TRBD1. The CDR3 is 13 residues long. Germline-derived CDR1 and CDR2 are SNHLY and FYNNEI. The CDR3 here is CASSEEGTGTQYF. The CDR3 region has the DNA TGCGCCAGCAGTGAAGAGGGGACAGGGACGCAGTATTTT.

This clonotype was recorded many times. The CDR3 spells CASSQAHTTLETQYF. DNA for the CDR3: TGTGCCAGCAGCCAAGCTCACACCACCCTAGAGACCCAGTACTTC. This chain joins TRBV4-2 and TRBJ2-5; no reliable D call. Per germline, CDR1 LGHNA and CDR2 YNFKEQ. The V end was cut by 1 base, the J end by 4 bases, with 13 bases between. This CDR3 contains 15 residues.

This clonotype was detected only a few times. The chain carries TRBV5-1 and TRBJ1-1; possibly TRBD1 for D (6 bases). CDR1 is SGHRS and CDR2 is YFSETQ in the germline V gene. V lost 4 bases, J lost 3 bases, and 13 bases lay in between. CDR3 size: 14 residues. The CDR3 sequence is CASSQQGTDTEAFF. The CDR3 DNA is TGCGCCAGCAGCCAACAGGGTACCGACACTGAAGCTTTCTTT.

The genes are TRBV30 and TRBJ1-2; D ambiguous. The germline CDR1 and CDR2 sequences are GTSNPN and SVGIG (reference sequence). The CDR3 is 16 residues long. The V end was cut by 1 base, the J end by 4 bases, with 19 bases between. CDR3 region: CAWSENPDGRPYGYTF. In DNA, the CDR3 is TGTGCCTGGAGTGAGAACCCAGACGGTCGCCCCTATGGCTACACCTTC.

The rearrangement joins TRBV3-1 to TRBJ2-7; D is unresolved. The CDR3 has 10 amino acids. V shed 1 base and J shed 9 bases, with 4 bases lying between them. Per the germline V gene, CDR1 is LGHDT and CDR2 is YNNKEL (reference sequence). CDR3 DNA: TGTGCCAGCAGCCAAGGGCGGCAGTACTTC. Translation: CASSQGRQYF.

This clonotype was picked up many times. The chain is built from TRBV3-1 and TRBJ1-2; 8 nucleotides align to TRBD1. Germline CDR1 is LGHDT and CDR2 is YNNKEL (reference sequence). The ends lost 6 bases at V and 7 bases at J; junction bases unmatched: 7. This CDR3 comprises 13 residues. The CDR3 bases are TGTGCCAGCAGGCGGCAGGGGGCGAGTGGCTACACCTTC. Encoded protein: CASRRQGASGYTF.

This sequence joins TRBV9 and TRBJ2-7; no clear D. The germline V gene has CDR1 SGDLS and CDR2 YYNGEE. This CDR3 region has 14 residues. Trimming left V 0 bases short and J 3 bases short, with 10 bases between. CDR3 coding DNA: TGTGCCAGCAGCGTAGGCGGAGAAATCTACGAGCAGTACTTC. Translated, it gives CASSVGGEIYEQYF.

CDR3 sequence (DNA): TGTGCCAGCAGCAGACAGGGCCGCGGGCCCCAGCATTTT. Translated: CASSRQGRGPQHF. The chain has TRBV2 and TRBJ1-5, with TRBD1 identical over 7 bases. The V gene end was trimmed by 6 bases and the J gene end by 9 bases; junction bases not matched to a gene: 8. Per germline, CDR1 SNHLY and CDR2 FYNNEI. The CDR3 totals 13 residues.

This clonotype was seen only a few times. The rearrangement uses TRBV20-1 and TRBJ2-7; no definite D call. The V gene's germline CDR1 is DFQATT and CDR2 SNEGSKA (reference sequence). Between the trimmed V and J ends, which lost 6 bases and 6 bases, there was a span of 12 bases. The CDR3 covers 11 residues. The CDR3 is CSAVYVGEQYF. The CDR3 region has the DNA TGCAGTGCCGTTTACGTGGGCGAGCAGTACTTC.

This clonotype was recorded many times. The gene calls are TRBV12-3 or TRBV12-4 and TRBJ1-1, with D unresolved. V was clipped by 3 bases and J by 3 bases, with 2 bases between them. The CDR3 extends over 11 amino acids. The CDR3 is CASSFDTEAFF. CDR3 in DNA: TGTGCCAGCAGTTTTGACACTGAAGCTTTCTTT.

As for this clonotype: A clone one base away is much larger, so this may be a read error. The rearrangement joins TRBV20-1 to TRBJ2-4, with D perhaps matching TRBD2 (5 bases). The J call may be mistaken, given a closer DNA end match to TRBJ2-7. Germline V lookup: CDR1 DFQATT, CDR2 SNEGSKA (reference sequence). The length of the CDR3 is 13 residues. CDR3 in amino acids: CSARGLSQSEQYF. CDR3 DNA: TGCAGTGCTAGAGGACTATCCCAATCCGAGCAGTACTTC.

This clonotype occurred a few times. V gene TRBV12-3 or TRBV12-4 combines with J gene TRBJ2-5, with D possibly being TRBD1 (6 bases). Between the trimmed V and J ends, which lost 2 bases and 8 bases, there was a span of 15 bases. The CDR3 is 14 residues long. This CDR3 reads CASSLQGPPGTQYF. The CDR3 nucleotides are TGTGCCAGCAGTTTACAGGGGCCCCCGGGAACCCAGTACTTC.

V gene TRBV11-2 combines with J gene TRBJ2-7; a possible D gene is TRBD1 (7 bases). The V gene lost 1 base and the J gene lost 2 bases, with 12 bases spanning the gap. Germline V lookup: CDR1 SGHAT, CDR2 FQNNGV. The CDR3 has 15 amino acids. The DNA of the CDR3 is TGTGCCAGCAGCTTAGGTGGCAGGGGGGCCTACGAGCAGTACTTC. Translated: CASSLGGRGAYEQYF.

The V call is TRBV2, the J call TRBJ2-1; TRBD2 might be the D (5 bases). Trimming removed 0 bases from V and 6 bases from J, with 9 bases in between. Germline CDR1 reads SNHLY; CDR2 reads FYNNEI. This CDR3 has 14 residues. This chain's CDR3 is CASSEAGSANEQFF. The CDR3 DNA sequence: TGTGCCAGCAGTGAAGCGGGGAGCGCCAATGAGCAGTTCTTC. Full variable domain (outside the CDR3, taken from reference TRBV2 and TRBJ2-1): EPEVTQTPSHQVTQMGQEVILRCVPISNHLYFYWYRQILGQKVEFLVSFYNNEISEKSEIFDDQFSVERPDGSNFTLKIRSTKLEDSAMYFCASSEAGSANEQFFGPGTRLTVL.

The rearrangement joins TRBV12-3 or TRBV12-4 to TRBJ1-4; no clear D. V lost 7 bases to trimming and J lost 8 bases, with 8 bases between them. CDR3 size: 11 residues. The CDR3 protein is CASKWAEKLFF. Here the CDR3 DNA reads TGTGCCAGCAAATGGGCCGAAAAACTGTTTTTT.

The chain has TRBV4-3 and TRBJ2-5; perhaps D is TRBD1 or TRBD2 (5 bases each). The V and J ends lost 5 bases and 5 bases respectively, with 18 bases between them. The CDR3 length is 15 residues. The germline V gene encodes CDR1 LGHNA and CDR2 YSLEER. The CDR3 loop is CASSRAPGPFETQYF. The CDR3 DNA reads as TGCGCCAGCAGCAGAGCACCGGGACCATTCGAGACCCAGTACTTC.

This clonotype was counted between two and nine times. The chain recombines TRBV4-3 with TRBJ1-2; the D is unclear. Trimming left V 0 bases short and J 4 bases short, with 18 bases between. Germline V CDR1 and CDR2: LGHNA, YSLEER. The CDR3 is made up of 17 amino acids. The CDR3: CASSQDTPRVDRYGYTF. Here the CDR3 DNA reads TGCGCCAGCAGCCAAGATACCCCGCGAGTAGACCGCTATGGCTACACCTTC.

The V call is TRBV24-1, the J call TRBJ2-5; tentatively, D is TRBD2 (6 bases). Deletions cut 6 bases from V and 4 bases from J, with 8 bases between. This CDR3 comprises 12 residues. CDR1 and CDR2 (germline): KGHDR, SFDVKD. DNA for the CDR3: TGTGCCACCAGTCTGGGAGGAGAGACCCAGTACTTC. Its translation: CATSLGGETQYF.

In DNA, the CDR3 is TGCAGCGCCATCCTTGGATCTTCCGAGACCCAGTACTTC. Residues: CSAILGSSETQYF. The rearrangement uses TRBV29-1 and TRBJ2-5; D unclear. V lost 7 bases and J lost 5, with 17 bases in between. The CDR3 consists of 13 residues. Germline V CDR1 and CDR2: SQVTM, ANQGSEA.

This clonotype was seen only a few times. V is TRBV3-1 and J is TRBJ2-1; the D gene is possibly TRBD1 (5 bases). Germline V gene lookup returns CDR1 LGHDT and CDR2 YNNKEL (reference sequence). The CDR3 covers 14 residues. Trimming cost V 4 bases and J 7 bases, with 14 bases left between them. CDR3 nucleotides: TGTGCCAGCAGCCCGAGACAGCCCAAGAATGAGCAGTTCTTC. Its translation is CASSPRQPKNEQFF.

This clonotype has only a few counts. CDR3 DNA: TGTGCCAGCAGCGTAGCTTCGGAATACAATGAGCAGTTCTTC. This gives the protein CASSVASEYNEQFF. This rearrangement joins TRBV9 to TRBJ2-1; D unclear. CDR1 is SGDLS, CDR2 YYNGEE, per germline. V lost 0 bases to trimming and J lost 4 bases, with 8 bases between them. The length of the CDR3 is 14 residues.

The V and J genes are TRBV5-4 and TRBJ1-2; TRBD1 is a possible D gene (6 bases). Germline loops: CDR1 SGHNT, CDR2 YYREEE (reference sequence). The CDR3 runs to 15 residues. V lost 2 bases, J lost 0 bases, and 11 bases lay in between. CDR3 sequence: CASSFGTSANYGYTF. The CDR3 coding sequence is TGTGCCAGCAGCTTCGGGACATCGGCTAACTATGGCTACACCTTC.

The chain carries TRBV14 and TRBJ2-7; TRBD1 matches 9 bases. Trimming removed 4 bases from V and 3 bases from J; junction bases left unmatched: 4. CDR3 length: 14 residues. Germline V gene sequence: CDR1 SGHDN, CDR2 FVKESK. DNA of the CDR3: TGTGCCAGCAGCCGCGGGACAGGGTACTACGAGCAGTACTTC. Protein sequence: CASSRGTGYYEQYF.

The V gene is TRBV6-2 or TRBV6-3, the J gene TRBJ2-3; 9 bases line up with TRBD2. The length of the CDR3 is 14 residues. J lost 6 bases, V lost 3 bases, and 4 bases had no gene match. Germline V CDR1 and CDR2: MNHEY, SVGEGT. CDR3 DNA sequence: TGTGCCAGCAGTTATTGGCTAGCGGGGGATACGCAGTATTTT. It encodes CASSYWLAGDTQYF.

Notes on this clonotype: Relative to the germline gene, one junction end is altered; a read error may explain this. V and J are TRBV29-1 and TRBJ1-1; no clear D. This CDR3 region has 12 residues. Germline CDR1 is SQVTM and CDR2 is ANQGSEA. As DNA, the CDR3 is TGCAGCATTGACCCCCTTTCCACTGAAGCTTTCTTT. Encoded protein: CSIDPLSTEAFF. Variable domain in full (rest from reference TRBV29-1 and TRBJ1-1): SAVISQKPSRDICQRGTSLTIQCQVDSQVTMMFWYRQQPGQSLTLIATANQGSEATYESGFVIDKFPISRPNLTFSTLTVSNMSPEDSSIYLCSIDPLSTEAFFGQGTRLTVV.

The rearrangement uses TRBV5-4 and TRBJ2-4; 8 bases are shared with TRBD2. Per germline, CDR1 SGHNT and CDR2 YYREEE (reference sequence). The length of the CDR3 is 15 residues. The V and J ends lost 0 bases and 9 bases, in that order; junction bases with no gene match: 8. The CDR3 loop is CASSLAGTSGGIQYF. In nucleotides, the CDR3 is TGTGCCAGCAGCTTGGCCGGGACTAGTGGAGGCATTCAGTACTTC.

The chain combines TRBV5-1 with TRBJ2-2; possible D gene TRBD1, 6 bases. CDR3 length: 13 amino acids. Between the trimmed V and J ends, which lost 4 bases and 9 bases, there was a span of 13 bases. The germline V gene has CDR1 SGHRS and CDR2 YFSETQ. The DNA for the CDR3 is TGCGCCAGCAGCCAGGGGATTTCTCGGGAGCTGTTTTTT. Encoded protein: CASSQGISRELFF.